This T cell receptor beta chain comes out of a study of T cell repertoires in cytomegalovirus infection. Turning to the study itself: TCR beta signatures that were public indicated CMV infection and matching HLA type. Study findings and constraints: The study identified carriers of CMV plus the relevant HLA from cumulative public TCR beta family frequency. Dominant in the ex vivo response were TCR beta clonotypes restricted by HLA-C and specific for CMV.

This clonotype was counted only a few times. Its target is unknown. TCRdb reanalysed the reads using MiXCR and keeps one entry per CDR3 protein. The data show around 240,000 distinct CDR3 sequences, with approximately 22% seen just once and roughly 18% held by the top ten. The germline V and J ends were trimmed by 5 bases and 6 bases, with 12 bases remaining between them. CDR1 is SGHTA, CDR2 FQGNSA, per germline. The CDR3 length is 13 residues. The sequence was obtained from a human donor in good health (CMV status not recorded). Some clones in this sample may be carry-over from other donors' samples. The chain recombines TRBV7-2 with TRBJ2-3; unclear D gene. What was sequenced was CD8+ T cells from PBMCs. In DNA form, the CDR3 reads TGTGCCAGCAGCCTTAATAGACCGGATACGCAGTATTTT. Translation: CASSLNRPDTQYF. The complete variable domain, with remaining parts taken from reference TRBV7-2 and TRBJ2-3, reads GAGVSQSPSNKVTEKGKDVELRCDPISGHTALYWYRQSLGQGLEFLIYFQGNSAPDKSGLPSDRFSAERTGGSVSTLTIQRTQQEDSAVYLCASSLNRPDTQYFGPGTRLTVL.